This T cell receptor (beta chain) originates from a study of T-cell memory formation after mild COVID-19. About the study: Each donor largely had its own TCR clusters. Study-wide findings and caveats: Pre-infection memory held some responding clones, suggesting pre-existing cross-reactive T cells responded.

TCRdb called the 5' RACE reads again in MiXCR, with one record for every CDR3 protein. Among 400,000 to 500,000 distinct CDR3 sequences listed, about 20% were seen once. The CDR3 consists of 14 residues. The germline V gene has CDR1 SGHVS and CDR2 FQNEAQ. Trimming stripped 5 bases from V and 1 base from J, with 12 bases between. In regard to this clonotype: What it binds is unknown.

J is TRBJ2-7 and V is TRBV7-8, with D possibly being TRBD1 or TRBD2 (5 bases each). The receptor comes from an adult woman who had mild COVID-19 (a few samples of this study predate the infection). Cell type and time point are not known. Sequencing was performed on PBMCs or a T cell subset sorted from them (not recorded which). CDR3: CASSSREGSYEQYF. In nucleotides, the CDR3 is TGTGCCAGCAGCAGCCGAGAGGGGTCCTACGAGCAGTACTTC.